This passage covers 31 T cell receptor beta chains from one sample sequenced in a study of T cells in Graves' hyperthyroidism and ophthalmopathy. From RNA transcripts, TCR beta CDR3 regions were amplified. With the HTBI primer set, the TCR CDR3 went through a first round of RT-PCR. TCRdb re-called the multiplex PCR reads through MiXCR, storing one row per CDR3 protein. The data contain about 350,000 distinct CDR3 sequences, about 15% of them seen just once; the ten biggest clones take up roughly 20%. The specimen sequenced was blood. The receptors stem from an older woman with Graves' ophthalmopathy.

This clonotype has a handful of counts. The J gene is TRBJ1-5, the V gene TRBV12-5, with a tentative D call TRBD1 (6 bases). This CDR3 is built from 14 residues. CDR1 is LGHNT and CDR2 is FRNRAP in the germline V gene. Trimming took 2 bases from V and 5 from J, leaving 10 bases between them. CDR3 loop: CASGLSGADQPQHF. The CDR3 nucleotides read TGTGCTAGTGGTTTGTCAGGGGCTGATCAGCCCCAGCATTTT.

The chain uses TRBV19 and TRBJ2-2; the match to TRBD1 covers 7 bases. J was trimmed by 4 bases and V by 7 bases; bases with no gene match: 3. Germline V CDR1 and CDR2: LNHDA, SQIVND (reference sequence). The CDR3 consists of 13 residues. CDR3 coding DNA: TGTGCCAGTATCGGGACAGCCACCGGGGAGCTGTTTTTT. This translates into CASIGTATGELFF. The variable domain in full, with the rest retrieved from reference TRBV19 and TRBJ2-2, is DGGITQSPKYLFRKEGQNVTLSCEQNLNHDAMYWYRQDPGQGLRLIYYSQIVNDFQKGDIAEGYSVSREKKESFPLTVTSAQKNPTAFYLCASIGTATGELFFGEGSRLTVL.

V and J are TRBV27 and TRBJ2-5; no reliable D call. Germline values: CDR1 MNHEY, CDR2 SMNVEV (reference sequence). This CDR3 is built from 15 residues. V lost 0 bases and J lost 4, with 12 bases in between. The CDR3 DNA reads as TGTGCCAGCAGTTTATCCGGCCGGGTGGGAGAGACCCAGTACTTC. Translated: CASSLSGRVGETQYF.

This clonotype was counted ten times or more. This chain links TRBV24-1 with TRBJ2-1; 10 bases map to TRBD2. CDR1 and CDR2 from the germline V gene are KGHDR and SFDVKD. V lost 3 bases to trimming and J lost 1 base; unmatched junction nucleotides: 2. This CDR3 region has 16 residues. CDR3 bases: TGTGCCACCAGTGATCGGACTAGCGGTTCCTACAATGAGCAGTTCTTC. As protein: CATSDRTSGSYNEQFF.

This clonotype showed up many times. The rearrangement links TRBV5-1 to TRBJ2-1; 7 nucleotides agree with TRBD2. The CDR3 sequence is 16 residues long. V lost 3 bases and J lost 1; bases outside the gene matches: 7. The germline V gene encodes CDR1 SGHRS and CDR2 YFSETQ. CDR3 bases: TGCGCCAGCAGCTCCGACCAGGGAGGGTCCTACAATGAGCAGTTCTTC. Amino acid sequence: CASSSDQGGSYNEQFF.

The chain employs TRBV9 and TRBJ2-2; 11 nucleotides match TRBD2. Germline-derived CDR1 and CDR2 are SGDLS and YYNGEE. The ends lost 0 bases at V and 0 bases at J; junction bases unmatched: 1. CDR3 length: 17 amino acids. CDR3 in amino acids: CASSVEGLAANTGELFF. In nucleotides, the CDR3 is TGTGCCAGCAGCGTAGAGGGACTAGCGGCGAACACCGGGGAGCTGTTTTTT.

This clonotype was observed many times. The chain is built from TRBV5-1 and TRBJ2-1; TRBD1 might be the D (6 bases). This CDR3 contains 14 residues. Between the trimmed V and J ends, which lost 3 bases and 5 bases, there was a span of 12 bases. Germline loops: CDR1 SGHRS, CDR2 YFSETQ. CDR3 protein: CASSSGAGDNEQFF. The CDR3 nucleotides read TGCGCCAGCAGCTCAGGGGCCGGAGACAATGAGCAGTTCTTC.

To note about this clonotype: The junction departs from the called germline gene at one end, perhaps through a read error. CDR3 nucleotides: TGTGCCAGCAGCCAGGGACAGGGGGACTACAATGAGCAGTTCTTC. Its protein is CASSQGQGDYNEQFF. The rearrangement joins TRBV5-1 to TRBJ2-1, with 11 bases lining up with TRBD1. The CDR3 spans 15 residues. CDR1 SGHRS and CDR2 YFSETQ come from the germline V gene. The full variable domain, with the rest looked up from reference TRBV5-1 and TRBJ2-1, is KAGVTQTPRYLIKTRGQQVTLSCSPISGHRSVSWYQQTPGQGLQFLFEYFSETQRNKGNFPGRFSGRQFSNSRSEMNVSTLELGDSALYLCASSQGQGDYNEQFFGPGTRLTVL.

This clonotype was detected many times. This chain links TRBV3-1 with TRBJ2-1; 7 bases are a match to TRBD2. The junction had 13 bases not matched to a gene; V was cut back by 4 bases and J by 4 bases. There are 17 residues in the CDR3. Per germline, CDR1 LGHDT and CDR2 YNNKEL (reference sequence). CDR3 in amino acids: CASSPEALAGLYNEQFF. CDR3 nucleotide sequence: TGTGCCAGCAGCCCTGAAGCTTTAGCGGGCCTTTACAATGAGCAGTTCTTC.

This clonotype was observed at least ten times. J is TRBJ2-5 and V is TRBV5-1, with D perhaps assigned TRBD1 or TRBD2 (6 bases each). Germline V lookup: CDR1 SGHRS, CDR2 YFSETQ. The V end lost 0 bases, the J end lost 7 bases, and 16 bases lay between the germline ends. This CDR3 has 15 residues. This CDR3 reads CASSLEGGPPGTQYF. For the CDR3, the DNA is TGCGCCAGCAGCTTGGAAGGGGGGCCCCCGGGGACCCAGTACTTC.

In this sample, this clonotype turned up many times. This chain connects TRBV7-2 to TRBJ2-1, with D possibly being TRBD1 (6 bases). The CDR3 sequence is 15 residues long. CDR1 and CDR2 (germline): SGHTA, FQGNSA. V gave up 2 bases and J gave up 4 bases, with 12 bases separating them. CDR3 amino acids: CASSLFGQQYNEQFF. CDR3 coding DNA: TGTGCCAGCAGCTTATTCGGACAGCAATACAATGAGCAGTTCTTC.

This clonotype was recorded at least ten times. The CDR3 DNA sequence: TGCGCCAGCAGCCAAGACAGGGACAGGGGCAACACAGATACGCAGTATTTT. Protein: CASSQDRDRGNTDTQYF. The rearrangement uses TRBV4-1 and TRBJ2-3, with TRBD1 identical over 10 bases. The CDR3 sequence is 17 residues long. The V gene end was trimmed by 0 bases and the J gene end by 2 bases; junction bases not matched to a gene: 5. CDR1 and CDR2 (germline): MGHRA, YSYEKL.

There are many counts of this clonotype. The chain employs TRBV6-1 and TRBJ2-3; 12 nucleotides match TRBD2. Germline CDR1 is MNHNS and CDR2 is SASEGT. With V trimmed by 7 bases and J by 3 bases, 11 bases remained unmatched. The CDR3 runs 17 residues. CDR3 sequence (DNA): TGTGCCAGCATCCCAATAGGACTAGCGGGACCTACAGATACGCAGTATTTT. Its translation: CASIPIGLAGPTDTQYF.

This clonotype occurred a few times. This chain joins TRBV5-1 and TRBJ2-7; TRBD1 agrees at 9 bases. CDR3 length equals 15 residues. Unmatched junction bases numbered 6, after V lost 4 bases and J lost 1 base. Looked up from germline, CDR1 is SGHRS and CDR2 is YFSETQ. The CDR3: CASSPPGTGSYEQYF. CDR3 sequence (DNA): TGCGCCAGCAGCCCCCCCGGGACAGGGTCCTACGAGCAGTACTTC.

This clonotype was counted at least ten times. The chain has TRBV30 and TRBJ2-1; tentative D call: TRBD2 (5 bases). Trimming removed 3 bases from V and 9 bases from J, with 18 bases in between. Germline CDR1 GTSNPN, CDR2 SVGIG (reference sequence). CDR3 length: 14 amino acids. The CDR3 sequence: CAWRSLATVGEQFF. The CDR3 region has the DNA TGTGCCTGGAGATCCTTAGCGACGGTAGGTGAGCAGTTCTTC.

This chain links TRBV7-9 with TRBJ2-3, with 15 positions matching TRBD2. With V trimmed by 5 bases and J by 3 bases, 6 bases remained unmatched. From germline, CDR1 is SEHNR and CDR2 FQNEAQ (reference sequence). The CDR3 contains 17 residues. The CDR3 protein is CASSKGLAGGPTDTQYF. CDR3 DNA: TGTGCCAGCAGCAAAGGACTAGCGGGAGGGCCTACAGATACGCAGTATTTT. Looking up the rest from reference TRBV7-9 and TRBJ2-3 gives the full variable domain: DTGVSQNPRHKITKRGQNVTFRCDPISEHNRLYWYRQTLGQGPEFLTYFQNEAQLEKSRLLSDRFSAERPKGSFSTLEIQRTEQGDSAMYLCASSKGLAGGPTDTQYFGPGTRLTVL.

In its sample, this clonotype was seen many times. This chain joins TRBV20-1 and TRBJ2-7, with unresolved D. Germline CDR1 reads DFQATT; CDR2 reads SNEGSKA (reference sequence). The CDR3 is made up of 14 amino acids. V lost 5 bases to trimming and J lost 2 bases, with 16 bases between them. The CDR3 coding sequence is TGCAGTGCTTCCCTCCTGAACCCCGCCTACGAGCAGTACTTC. Translated: CSASLLNPAYEQYF.

This clonotype has ten or more counts. This chain links TRBV28 with TRBJ2-7; 10 bases match TRBD2. This CDR3 is built from 15 residues. V trimming: 0 bases; J trimming: 5 bases; junction bases outside the gene matches: 4. The germline gives CDR1 MDHEN, CDR2 SYDVKM. CDR3 loop: CASSLWVSGRNEQYF. The CDR3 region has the DNA TGTGCCAGCAGTTTATGGGTTAGCGGGAGGAACGAGCAGTACTTC. The variable domain in full, completed from reference TRBV28 and TRBJ2-7, reads DVKVTQSSRYLVKRTGEKVFLECVQDMDHENMFWYRQDPGLGLRLIYFSYDVKMKEKGDIPEGYSVSREKKERFSLILESASTNQTSMYLCASSLWVSGRNEQYFGPGTRLTVT.

The V gene is TRBV3-1, the J gene TRBJ2-5; TRBD2 agrees at 7 bases. Germline trimming cut 1 base from V and 1 base from J; bases unmatched to any gene: 6. The CDR3 is 16 amino acids. Per germline, CDR1 LGHDT and CDR2 YNNKEL (reference sequence). As DNA, the CDR3 is TGTGCCAGCAGCCAAGTGGGGGGGTCCCCCCAAGAGACCCAGTACTTC. It translates to CASSQVGGSPQETQYF.

V is TRBV20-1 and J is TRBJ1-5; unclear D gene. CDR3 length equals 14 residues. In germline, CDR1 is DFQATT, CDR2 SNEGSKA (reference sequence). Trimming shortened V by 1 base and J by 1 base, and 8 bases separated the two germline ends. This CDR3 is CSARVGASNQPQHF. The CDR3 DNA follows: TGCAGTGCTAGAGTAGGCGCCAGCAATCAGCCCCAGCATTTT.

The V call is TRBV10-3, the J call TRBJ1-4, with D possibly TRBD1 on 5 matching bases. This CDR3 contains 14 residues. The V gene's germline CDR1 is ENHRY and CDR2 SYGVKD. Trimming removed 8 bases at V and 0 bases at J, with 10 bases between. The CDR3: CAISQGATNEKLFF. CDR3 DNA sequence: TGTGCCATCTCGCAGGGAGCAACTAATGAAAAACTGTTTTTT.

This clonotype appeared a few times. The J gene is TRBJ1-1, the V gene TRBV5-1; possible D gene TRBD1, 5 bases. Germline V gene lookup returns CDR1 SGHRS and CDR2 YFSETQ. This CDR3 comprises 17 residues. Between the trimmed V and J ends, which lost 1 base and 1 base, there was a span of 17 bases. The CDR3 region has the DNA TGCGCCAGCAGCTTGCGGGTCCTGAGCGGGGGGAACACTGAAGCTTTCTTT. Translated, it gives CASSLRVLSGGNTEAFF.

This clonotype was seen many times. The CDR3 DNA follows: TGTGCCAGCAGCCCCCGGGCCACAGATACGCAGTATTTT. It translates to CASSPRATDTQYF. The chain has TRBV11-2 and TRBJ2-3; no clear D. The germline gives CDR1 SGHAT, CDR2 FQNNGV. The CDR3 is 13 residues long. V lost 5 bases to trimming and J lost 2 bases, with 8 bases between them.

This clonotype was recorded many times. V gene TRBV12-3 or TRBV12-4 combines with J gene TRBJ2-3, with D perhaps given as TRBD1 or TRBD2 (7 bases each). The V end lost 4 bases, the J end lost 6 bases, and 23 bases lay between the germline ends. This CDR3 spans 17 amino acids. CDR3 region: CASSSTGDYREADTQYF. The CDR3 region has the DNA TGTGCCAGCAGTTCCACAGGGGACTACCGGGAGGCCGATACGCAGTATTTT.

This clonotype was recorded at least ten times. V and J are TRBV29-1 and TRBJ1-1, with TRBD1 matching over 9 bases. The CDR3 loop spans 12 amino acids. Germline loops: CDR1 SQVTM, CDR2 ANQGSEA. V dropped 8 bases and J dropped 5; count of bases not matched to a gene: 6. CDR3 region: CSIDRGGTEAFF. The CDR3 coding sequence is TGCAGCATCGACAGGGGGGGGACTGAAGCTTTCTTT.

In this sample, this clonotype turned up many times. V usage is TRBV6-2 or TRBV6-3 and J usage is TRBJ2-7; D not resolved. The CDR3 runs to 14 residues. Germline V gene sequence: CDR1 MNHEY, CDR2 SVGEGT. Deletions cut 9 bases from V and 3 bases from J, with 18 bases between. CDR3 sequence reads: CASFPHDGLYEQYF. CDR3 bases: TGTGCCAGTTTCCCACATGACGGTCTCTACGAGCAGTACTTC.

This clonotype appeared many times. The genes are TRBV6-1 and TRBJ2-7; D gene uncertain. The CDR3 loop spans 13 amino acids. CDR1 is MNHNS, CDR2 SASEGT, per germline. V gave up 6 bases and J gave up 5 bases, with 14 bases separating them. This CDR3 reads CASSRQTRDEQYF. CDR3 DNA sequence: TGTGCCAGCAGCCGCCAGACTCGGGACGAGCAGTACTTC.

The chain links TRBV5-1 to TRBJ1-4; D may be TRBD1 (6 bases). Germline CDR1 reads SGHRS; CDR2 reads YFSETQ. The length of the CDR3 is 14 residues. V was cut by 0 bases and J by 10 bases, with 13 bases left in between. CDR3 region: CASSLAGGGVKLFF. The CDR3 DNA follows: TGCGCCAGCAGCTTGGCCGGTGGGGGCGTAAAACTGTTTTTT.

The CDR3 sequence: CASSLSRGSGGDTQYF. The CDR3 region has the DNA TGTGCCAGCAGCTTATCGCGCGGAAGCGGGGGGGATACGCAGTATTTT. This sequence joins TRBV13 and TRBJ2-3, with 9 positions matching TRBD2. The CDR3 extends over 16 amino acids. V lost 2 bases and J lost 6; bases outside the gene matches: 9. Germline V lookup: CDR1 PRHDT, CDR2 FYEKMQ (reference sequence).

This clonotype has ten or more counts. The chain couples TRBV27 to TRBJ2-5, with TRBD1 matching 10 bases. The CDR3 consists of 17 residues. Looked up from germline, CDR1 is MNHEY and CDR2 is SMNVEV (reference sequence). Trimming took 4 bases from V and 5 from J; bases not matched to a gene: 13. The CDR3, as DNA: TGTGCCAGCAGTTCCTACCCCTCGACAGGGGGCCGGGAGACCCAGTACTTC. Translated, it gives CASSSYPSTGGRETQYF.

This clonotype was found a few times. The chain combines TRBV3-1 with TRBJ2-2, with 7 bases aligning to TRBD2. There are 15 residues in the CDR3. Trimming at V came to 6 bases and at J to 6 bases, leaving 10 bases not matched to a gene. Looked up from germline, CDR1 is LGHDT and CDR2 is YNNKEL (reference sequence). CDR3 in amino acids: CASSQWRERSGELFF. The CDR3, as DNA: TGTGCCAGCAGTCAGTGGCGGGAGAGGTCCGGGGAGCTGTTTTTT.